This T cell receptor (beta chain) was documented in a study of blood T cells in healthy people across ages. This clonotype was counted at least ten times. Sample-barcoded 5' priming and a J-beta primer mix drove a second PCR of 7 to 11 cycles. TCRdb re-called the 5' RACE reads with MiXCR, one entry per CDR3 protein. The sample holds about a million distinct CDR3 sequences, roughly 52% seen once. The sequencing input was blood. This receptor was obtained from a man between 25 and 39 years old in good health.

CDR3 loop: CSVADNGLYGYTF. The CDR3 DNA reads as TGCAGCGTTGCGGACAACGGGCTCTATGGCTACACCTTC. This chain joins TRBV29-1 and TRBJ1-2, with D possibly TRBD1 on 5 matching bases. Germline CDR1 and CDR2: SQVTM and ANQGSEA. Trimming removed 4 bases at V and 4 bases at J, with 13 bases between. The CDR3 contains 13 residues. Complete variable domain (other parts from reference TRBV29-1 and TRBJ1-2): SAVISQKPSRDICQRGTSLTIQCQVDSQVTMMFWYRQQPGQSLTLIATANQGSEATYESGFVIDKFPISRPNLTFSTLTVSNMSPEDSSIYLCSVADNGLYGYTFGSGTRLTVV.